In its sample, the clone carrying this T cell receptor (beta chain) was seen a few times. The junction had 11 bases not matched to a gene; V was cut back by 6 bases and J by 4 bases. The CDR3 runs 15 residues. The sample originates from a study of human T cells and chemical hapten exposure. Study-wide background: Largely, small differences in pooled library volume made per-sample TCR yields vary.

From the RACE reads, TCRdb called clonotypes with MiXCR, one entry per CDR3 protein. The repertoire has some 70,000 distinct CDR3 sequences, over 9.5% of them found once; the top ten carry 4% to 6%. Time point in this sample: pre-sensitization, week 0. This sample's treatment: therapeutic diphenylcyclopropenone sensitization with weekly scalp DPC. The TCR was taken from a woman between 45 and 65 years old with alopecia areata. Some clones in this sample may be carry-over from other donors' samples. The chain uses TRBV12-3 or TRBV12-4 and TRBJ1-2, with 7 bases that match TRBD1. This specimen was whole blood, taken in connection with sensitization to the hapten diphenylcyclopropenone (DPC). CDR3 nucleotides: TGTGCCAGCAGCTCCGAGACAGGGACCGCCTATGGCTACACCTTC. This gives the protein CASSSETGTAYGYTF.